This is a list of T cell receptor beta chains from one sample in a study of shared clonotypes between healthy human individuals. Sequencing was performed with immunoSEQ multiplex PCR; in TCRdb, only in-frame clones are kept and a portion is missing. The sample lists 630,000 or so clones; roughly 98% were seen once. Sequencing was done on a sample of naive CD8+ T cells sorted from blood. These receptors were collected from a man aged 30-40 years in good health. CDR3s include the opening cysteine and the closing phenylalanine or tryptophan. The D gene is left open where the match is weak. Where a row states a size, it is once, few, many or the class of an expanded clone; other rows omit it.

abundance: NA
j_gene: TRBJ2-7
v_gene: TRBV29-1
d_gene: NA
CDR3nt: TGCAGCGTTGAAGAAGCGGAGAGCTACGAGCAGTACTTC
CDR3aa: CSVEEAESYEQYF

abundance: NA
j_gene: TRBJ2-7
v_gene: TRBV2
d_gene: NA
CDR3nt: TGTGCCAGCCGAACCTACGAGCAGTACTTC
CDR3aa: CASRTYEQYF

abundance: NA
j_gene: TRBJ2-3
v_gene: TRBV25-1
d_gene: NA
CDR3nt: TGTGCCAGCAGTGTACTCACCACAGATACGCAGTATTTT
CDR3aa: CASSVLTTDTQYF

abundance: once
j_gene: TRBJ2-1
v_gene: TRBV2
d_gene: NA
CDR3nt: TGTGCCAGCAGTGAAGAGGTGGCCCTGGGGGTTTACAATGAGCAGTTCTTC
CDR3aa: CASSEEVALGVYNEQFF

abundance: NA
j_gene: TRBJ2-1
v_gene: TRBV27
d_gene: NA
CDR3nt: TGTGCCAGCTCGGACACCCTCGGCAATGAGCAGTTCTTC
CDR3aa: CASSDTLGNEQFF

abundance: NA
j_gene: TRBJ2-7
v_gene: TRBV29-1
d_gene: NA
CDR3nt: TGCAGCGTTGAAGATCCGGTCAAACAGGGTGCCGAGCACGAGCAGTACTTC
CDR3aa: CSVEDPVKQGAEHEQYF

abundance: NA
j_gene: TRBJ2-3
v_gene: TRBV11-2
d_gene: NA
CDR3nt: TGTGCCAGCAGCTTGGAGTGGATAAGCACAGATACGCAGTATTTT
CDR3aa: CASSLEWISTDTQYF

abundance: NA
j_gene: TRBJ2-7
v_gene: TRBV29-1
d_gene: NA
CDR3nt: TGCAGCGTTGAGTATGAGGAACCCGGGGAGCAGTACTTC
CDR3aa: CSVEYEEPGEQYF

abundance: NA
j_gene: TRBJ2-1
v_gene: TRBV4-2
d_gene: NA
CDR3nt: TGTGCCAGCAGCCAAGGTTGGGATGAGCAGTTCTTC
CDR3aa: CASSQGWDEQFF

abundance: once
j_gene: TRBJ2-1
v_gene: TRBV15
d_gene: NA
CDR3nt: TGTGCCACCCGCGAGGAAGGGGAAAATGAGCAGTTCTTC
CDR3aa: CATREEGENEQFF

abundance: once
j_gene: TRBJ1-3
v_gene: TRBV6-6
d_gene: TRBD1
CDR3nt: TGTGCCAGCACCGGGACAGACTCTGACTCTGGAAACACCATATATTTT
CDR3aa: CASTGTDSDSGNTIYF

abundance: NA
j_gene: TRBJ2-1
v_gene: TRBV28
d_gene: TRBD2
CDR3nt: TGTGCCAGCAGTTTGCTAGCGGGAGCCTACAATGAGCAGTTCTTC
CDR3aa: CASSLLAGAYNEQFF

abundance: few
j_gene: TRBJ2-2
v_gene: TRBV27
d_gene: NA
CDR3nt: TGTGCCAGCAGTTTCATGAGACACTCGAACACCGGGGAGCTGTTTTTT
CDR3aa: CASSFMRHSNTGELFF

abundance: NA
j_gene: TRBJ1-1
v_gene: TRBV25-1
d_gene: TRBD1
CDR3nt: TGTGCCAGTGACCCCGGGACAGGGTTCGAAGCTTTCTTT
CDR3aa: CASDPGTGFEAFF

abundance: NA
j_gene: TRBJ2-7
v_gene: TRBV27
d_gene: NA
CDR3nt: TGTGCCAGCAGTTTTTCAGGGACTCCTTACGAGCAGTACTTC
CDR3aa: CASSFSGTPYEQYF

abundance: NA
j_gene: TRBJ1-3
v_gene: TRBV7-2
d_gene: TRBD1
CDR3nt: TGTGCCAGCAGCTCCTCCGGGACAGGGCGGGGAAACACCATATATTTT
CDR3aa: CASSSSGTGRGNTIYF

abundance: NA
j_gene: TRBJ1-5
v_gene: TRBV7-9
d_gene: TRBD1
CDR3nt: TGTGCCAGCAGCCGAAGCATAGACAGGGGAAGATCGAAAGAGCCCCAGCATTTT
CDR3aa: CASSRSIDRGRSKEPQHF

abundance: NA
j_gene: TRBJ2-1
v_gene: TRBV29-1
d_gene: TRBD1
CDR3nt: TGCAGCGCAGGACAGGGTGTGTACAATGAGCAGTTCTTC
CDR3aa: CSAGQGVYNEQFF

abundance: NA
j_gene: TRBJ2-3
v_gene: TRBV15
d_gene: NA
CDR3nt: TGTGCCACCAGCAGAGTTCTCTTAGCGGGCACAGATACGCAGTATTTT
CDR3aa: CATSRVLLAGTDTQYF

abundance: NA
j_gene: TRBJ2-1
v_gene: TRBV13
d_gene: TRBD2
CDR3nt: TGTGCCAGCAGCTTACGGGGACTAGTAAATGAGCAGTTCTTC
CDR3aa: CASSLRGLVNEQFF

abundance: NA
j_gene: TRBJ2-3
v_gene: TRBV2
d_gene: TRBD2
CDR3nt: TGTGCCAGCAGTGGCCCTAGCGGGAGGGCCAAGCTAAACACAGATACGCAGTATTTT
CDR3aa: CASSGPSGRAKLNTDTQYF

abundance: once
j_gene: TRBJ2-7
v_gene: TRBV7-9
d_gene: NA
CDR3nt: TGTGCCAGCAGCACCCAGCGACAGGCTACCTACGAGCAGTACTTC
CDR3aa: CASSTQRQATYEQYF

abundance: NA
j_gene: TRBJ2-7
v_gene: TRBV6-1
d_gene: NA
CDR3nt: TGTGCCGGGGCCTGGAGCCGCACAGGTGGCTACGAGCAGTACTTC
CDR3aa: CAGAWSRTGGYEQYF

abundance: NA
j_gene: TRBJ2-7
v_gene: TRBV6-1
d_gene: NA
CDR3nt: TGTGCCAGCAGTGAATGGCGGGGACAAAGCTACGAGCAGTACTTC
CDR3aa: CASSEWRGQSYEQYF